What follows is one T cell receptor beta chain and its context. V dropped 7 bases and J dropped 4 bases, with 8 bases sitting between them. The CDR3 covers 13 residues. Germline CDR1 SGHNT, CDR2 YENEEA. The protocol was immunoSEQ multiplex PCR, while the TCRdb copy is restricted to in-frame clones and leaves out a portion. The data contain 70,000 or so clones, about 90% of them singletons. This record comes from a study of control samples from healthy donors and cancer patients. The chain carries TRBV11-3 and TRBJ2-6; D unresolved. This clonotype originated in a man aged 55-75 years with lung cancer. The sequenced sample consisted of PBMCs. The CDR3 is CASIARGANVLTF. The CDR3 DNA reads TGTGCCAGCATCGCCCGAGGGGCCAACGTCCTGACTTTC.